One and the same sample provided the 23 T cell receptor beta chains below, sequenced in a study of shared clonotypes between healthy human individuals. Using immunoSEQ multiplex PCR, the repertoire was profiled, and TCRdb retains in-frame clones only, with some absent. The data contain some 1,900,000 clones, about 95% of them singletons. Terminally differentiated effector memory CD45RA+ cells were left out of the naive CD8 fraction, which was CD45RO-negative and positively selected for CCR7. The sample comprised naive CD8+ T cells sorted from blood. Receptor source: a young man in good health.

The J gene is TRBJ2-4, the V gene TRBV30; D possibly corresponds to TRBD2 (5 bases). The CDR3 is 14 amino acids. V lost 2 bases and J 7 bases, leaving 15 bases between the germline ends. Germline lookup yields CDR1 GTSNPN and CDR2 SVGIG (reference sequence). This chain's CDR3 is CAWSPLALSNIQYF. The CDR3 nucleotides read TGTGCCTGGAGTCCTCTAGCCCTTTCGAACATTCAGTACTTC.

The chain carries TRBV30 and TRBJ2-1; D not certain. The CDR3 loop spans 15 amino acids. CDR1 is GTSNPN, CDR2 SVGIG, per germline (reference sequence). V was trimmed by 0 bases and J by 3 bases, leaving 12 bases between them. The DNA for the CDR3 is TGTGCCTGGAGTGTGATGGGCAGTGGCTACAATGAGCAGTTCTTC. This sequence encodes CAWSVMGSGYNEQFF.

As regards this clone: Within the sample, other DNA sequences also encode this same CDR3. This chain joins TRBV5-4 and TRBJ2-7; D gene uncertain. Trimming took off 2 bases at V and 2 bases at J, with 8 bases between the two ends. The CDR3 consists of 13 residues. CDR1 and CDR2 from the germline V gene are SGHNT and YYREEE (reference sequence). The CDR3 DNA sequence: TGTGCCAGCAGCTTCGGTGGAACCTACGAGCAGTACTTC. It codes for CASSFGGTYEQYF.

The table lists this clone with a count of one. CDR3 residues: CASSPLLAGGSHTQYF. The CDR3 region has the DNA TGTGCCAGCAGTCCGCTACTAGCGGGGGGCTCACATACGCAGTATTTT. The chain is built from TRBV28 and TRBJ2-3; 12 nucleotides line up with TRBD2. The germline CDR1 and CDR2 sequences are MDHEN and SYDVKM. J gave up 7 bases and V 5 bases, and 10 bases lay outside the gene matches. This CDR3 region has 16 residues.

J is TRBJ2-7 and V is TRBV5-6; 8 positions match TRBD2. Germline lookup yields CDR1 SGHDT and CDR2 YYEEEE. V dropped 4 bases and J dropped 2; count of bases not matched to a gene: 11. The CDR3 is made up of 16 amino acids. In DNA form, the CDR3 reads TGTGCCAGCAGCCACCTGGGGGCGGGAGGCGCCTACGAGCAGTACTTC. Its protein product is CASSHLGAGGAYEQYF.

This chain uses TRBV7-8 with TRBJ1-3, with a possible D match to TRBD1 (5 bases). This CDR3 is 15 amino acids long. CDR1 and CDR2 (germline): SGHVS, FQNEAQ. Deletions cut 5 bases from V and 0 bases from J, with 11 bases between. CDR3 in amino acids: CASSGAVSSGNTIYF. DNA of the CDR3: TGTGCCAGCAGCGGGGCAGTCTCCTCTGGAAACACCATATATTTT. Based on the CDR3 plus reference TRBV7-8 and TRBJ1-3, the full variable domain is GAGVSQSPRYKVAKRGQDVALRCDPISGHVSLFWYQQALGQGPEFLTYFQNEAQLDKSGLPSDRFFAERPEGSVSTLKIQRTQQEDSAVYLCASSGAVSSGNTIYFGEGSWLTVV.

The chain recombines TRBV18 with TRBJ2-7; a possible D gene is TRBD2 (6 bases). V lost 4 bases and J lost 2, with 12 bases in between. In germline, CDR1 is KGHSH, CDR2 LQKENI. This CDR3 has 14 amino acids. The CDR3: CASSRGGVTYEQYF. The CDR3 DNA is TGTGCCAGCTCACGAGGCGGGGTCACCTACGAGCAGTACTTC. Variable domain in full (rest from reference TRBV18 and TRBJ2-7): NAGVMQNPRHLVRRRGQEARLRCSPMKGHSHVYWYRQLPEEGLKFMVYLQKENIIDESGMPKERFSAEFPKEGPSILRIQQVVRGDSAAYFCASSRGGVTYEQYFGPGTRLTVT.

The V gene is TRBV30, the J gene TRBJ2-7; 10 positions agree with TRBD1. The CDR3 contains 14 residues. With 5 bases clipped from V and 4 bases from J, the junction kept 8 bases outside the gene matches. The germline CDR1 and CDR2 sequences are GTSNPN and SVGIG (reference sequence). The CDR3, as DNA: TGTGCCTGGGCTGGGGGACAGGGGACGTACGAGCAGTACTTC. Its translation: CAWAGGQGTYEQYF.

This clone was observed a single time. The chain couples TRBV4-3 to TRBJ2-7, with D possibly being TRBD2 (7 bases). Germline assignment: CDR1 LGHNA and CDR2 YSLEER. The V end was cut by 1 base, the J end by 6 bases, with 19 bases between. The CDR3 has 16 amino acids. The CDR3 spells CASSQVYRVGGAEQYF. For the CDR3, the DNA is TGCGCCAGCAGCCAAGTTTATAGGGTAGGGGGGGCCGAGCAGTACTTC.

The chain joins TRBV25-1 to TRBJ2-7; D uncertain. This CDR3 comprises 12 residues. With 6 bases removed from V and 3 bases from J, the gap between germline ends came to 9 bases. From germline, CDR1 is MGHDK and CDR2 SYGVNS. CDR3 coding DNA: TGTGCCAGCAGCGAAGGGCGCTACGAGCAGTACTTC. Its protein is CASSEGRYEQYF.

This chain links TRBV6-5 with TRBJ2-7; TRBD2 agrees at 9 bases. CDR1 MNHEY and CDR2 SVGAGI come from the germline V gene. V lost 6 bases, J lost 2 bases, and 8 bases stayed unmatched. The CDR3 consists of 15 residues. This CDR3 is CASSPASGVTYEQYF. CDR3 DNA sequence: TGTGCCAGCAGCCCGGCTAGCGGGGTTACCTACGAGCAGTACTTC.

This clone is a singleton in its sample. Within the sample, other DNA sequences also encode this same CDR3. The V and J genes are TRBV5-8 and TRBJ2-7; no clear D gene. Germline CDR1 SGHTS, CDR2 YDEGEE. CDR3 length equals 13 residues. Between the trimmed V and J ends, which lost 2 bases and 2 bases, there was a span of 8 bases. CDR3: CASSLGDPYEQYF. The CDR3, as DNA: TGTGCCAGCAGCTTAGGAGATCCCTACGAGCAGTACTTC.

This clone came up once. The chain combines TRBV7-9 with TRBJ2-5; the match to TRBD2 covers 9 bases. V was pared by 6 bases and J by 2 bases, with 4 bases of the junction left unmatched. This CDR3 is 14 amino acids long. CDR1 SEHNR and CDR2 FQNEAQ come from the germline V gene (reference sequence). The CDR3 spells CASRAGGFQETQYF. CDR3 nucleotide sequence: TGTGCCAGCAGGGCGGGAGGGTTTCAAGAGACCCAGTACTTC.

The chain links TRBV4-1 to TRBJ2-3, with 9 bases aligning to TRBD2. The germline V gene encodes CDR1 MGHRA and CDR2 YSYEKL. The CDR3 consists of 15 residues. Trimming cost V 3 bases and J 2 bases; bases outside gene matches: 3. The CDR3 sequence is CASSQKRGATDTQYF. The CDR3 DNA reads TGCGCCAGCAGCCAGAAGCGGGGGGCCACAGATACGCAGTATTTT.

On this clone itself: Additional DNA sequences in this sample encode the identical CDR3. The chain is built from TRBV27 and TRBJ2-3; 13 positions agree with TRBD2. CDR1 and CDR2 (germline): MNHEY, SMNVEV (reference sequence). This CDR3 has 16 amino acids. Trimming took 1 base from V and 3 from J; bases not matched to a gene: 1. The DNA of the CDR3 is TGTGCCAGCAGTTTATGGACTAGCGGGGGAACAGATACGCAGTATTTT. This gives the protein CASSLWTSGGTDTQYF.

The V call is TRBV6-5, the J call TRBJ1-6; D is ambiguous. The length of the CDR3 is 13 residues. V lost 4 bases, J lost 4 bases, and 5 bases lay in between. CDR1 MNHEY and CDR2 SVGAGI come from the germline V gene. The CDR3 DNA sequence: TGTGCCAGCAGTTCCGAGTATAATTCACCCCTCCACTTT. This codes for CASSSEYNSPLHF.

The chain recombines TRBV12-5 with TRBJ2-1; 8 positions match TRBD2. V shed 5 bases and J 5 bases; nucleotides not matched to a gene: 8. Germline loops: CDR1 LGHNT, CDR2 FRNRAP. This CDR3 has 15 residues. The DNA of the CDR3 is TGTGCTAGTGGTCCAGGACTAGCACCTCACAATGAGCAGTTCTTC. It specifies CASGPGLAPHNEQFF.

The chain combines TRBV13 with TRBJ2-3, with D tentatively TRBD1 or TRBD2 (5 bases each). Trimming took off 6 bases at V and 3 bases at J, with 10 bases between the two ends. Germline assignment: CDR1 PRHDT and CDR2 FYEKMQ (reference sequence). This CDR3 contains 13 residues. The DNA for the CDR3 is TGTGCCAGCAGTTCGGGGCGGACAGATACGCAGTATTTT. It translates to CASSSGRTDTQYF.

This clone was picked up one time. The CDR3 DNA reads TGTGCCAGCGGCCCGGGACAAGTCAATCAGCCCCAGCATTTT. Translating gives CASGPGQVNQPQHF. The chain employs TRBV28 and TRBJ1-5; D may be TRBD1 (6 bases). The CDR3 is 14 amino acids. From germline, CDR1 is MDHEN and CDR2 SYDVKM. The germline V and J ends were trimmed by 8 bases and 3 bases, with 14 bases remaining between them. Supplemented by reference TRBV28 and TRBJ1-5, the full variable domain reads DVKVTQSSRYLVKRTGEKVFLECVQDMDHENMFWYRQDPGLGLRLIYFSYDVKMKEKGDIPEGYSVSREKKERFSLILESASTNQTSMYLCASGPGQVNQPQHFGDGTRLSIL.

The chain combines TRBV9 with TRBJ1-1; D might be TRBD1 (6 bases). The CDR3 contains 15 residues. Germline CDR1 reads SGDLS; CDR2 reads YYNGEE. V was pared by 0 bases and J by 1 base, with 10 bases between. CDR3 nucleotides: TGTGCCAGCAGCGTAGGAGCACAGGGGAACACTGAAGCTTTCTTT. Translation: CASSVGAQGNTEAFF.

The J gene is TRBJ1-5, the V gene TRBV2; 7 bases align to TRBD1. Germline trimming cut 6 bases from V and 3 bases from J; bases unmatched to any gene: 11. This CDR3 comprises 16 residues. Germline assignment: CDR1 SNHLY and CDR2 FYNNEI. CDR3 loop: CASSPGPTGDNQPQHF. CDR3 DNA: TGTGCCAGCAGCCCGGGACCCACAGGGGACAATCAGCCCCAGCATTTT.

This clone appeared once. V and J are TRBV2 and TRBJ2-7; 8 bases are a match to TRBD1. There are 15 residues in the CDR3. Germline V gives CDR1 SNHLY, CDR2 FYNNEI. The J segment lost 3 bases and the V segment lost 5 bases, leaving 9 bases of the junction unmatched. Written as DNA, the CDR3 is TGTGCCAGCAGTAATCCGGGACAGGCTAGCTACGAGCAGTACTTC. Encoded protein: CASSNPGQASYEQYF.

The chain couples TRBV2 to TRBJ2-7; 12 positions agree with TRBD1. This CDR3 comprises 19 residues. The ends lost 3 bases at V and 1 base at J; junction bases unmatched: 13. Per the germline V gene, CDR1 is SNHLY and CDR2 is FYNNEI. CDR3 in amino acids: CASSDTGTGGLRGSYEQYF. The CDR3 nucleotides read TGTGCCAGCAGTGACACCGGGACAGGGGGCCTCCGAGGATCCTACGAGCAGTACTTC.